This note documents a single T cell receptor (beta chain) sequence. This sample is drawn from a study of blood T cell repertoires in COVID-19. Study in general: Sites in the United States, Italy and Spain provided acute and convalescent COVID-19 samples. T cells, B-cell-depleted T cells, or PBMCs provided the cDNA or gDNA that served as material.

Per the study methods: Amplifying reference gene primers gave estimates of nucleated cell counts. Clones were read by immunoSEQ multiplex PCR, and TCRdb kept only the in-frame ones, dropping some. V and J calls and clone size are those listed in that table; D and trimming were worked out from the DNA. This repertoire shows about 140,000 clones, 65% to 90% found once; its top ten account for 2.5% to 3%. The sequence came from a man between 45 and 60 years old with acute or convalescent COVID-19. The sequenced sample consisted of peripheral blood.

Here the CDR3 reads CASSSGQGFPGELFF. The DNA for the CDR3 is TGTGCCAGCTCCTCGGGACAGGGGTTCCCCGGGGAGCTGTTTTTT. V usage is TRBV9 and J usage is TRBJ2-2; 10 bases agree with TRBD1. The germline gives CDR1 SGDLS, CDR2 YYNGEE. This CDR3 region has 15 residues. J was trimmed by 6 bases and V by 7 bases; bases with no gene match: 9.